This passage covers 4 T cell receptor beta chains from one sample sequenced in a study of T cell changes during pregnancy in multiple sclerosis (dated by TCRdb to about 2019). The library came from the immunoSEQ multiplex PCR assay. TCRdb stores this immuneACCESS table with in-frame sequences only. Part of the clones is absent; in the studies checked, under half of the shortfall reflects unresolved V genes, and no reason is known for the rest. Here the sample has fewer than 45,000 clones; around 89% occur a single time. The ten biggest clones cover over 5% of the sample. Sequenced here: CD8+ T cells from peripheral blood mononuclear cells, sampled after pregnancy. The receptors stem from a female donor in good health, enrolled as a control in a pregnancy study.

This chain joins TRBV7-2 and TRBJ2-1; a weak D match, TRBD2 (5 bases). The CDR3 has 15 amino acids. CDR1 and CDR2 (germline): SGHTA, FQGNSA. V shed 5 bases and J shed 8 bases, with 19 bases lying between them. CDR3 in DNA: TGTGCCAGCAGCCCCCGCCGGACTGAACTTGATGAGCAGTTCTTC. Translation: CASSPRRTELDEQFF. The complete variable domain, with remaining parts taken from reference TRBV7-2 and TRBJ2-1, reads GAGVSQSPSNKVTEKGKDVELRCDPISGHTALYWYRQSLGQGLEFLIYFQGNSAPDKSGLPSDRFSAERTGGSVSTLTIQRTQQEDSAVYLCASSPRRTELDEQFFGPGTRLTVL.

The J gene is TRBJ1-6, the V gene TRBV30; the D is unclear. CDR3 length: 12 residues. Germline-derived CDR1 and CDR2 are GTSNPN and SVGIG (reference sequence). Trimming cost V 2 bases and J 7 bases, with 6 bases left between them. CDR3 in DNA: TGTGCCTGGAGTAGCGGAAATTCACCCCTCCACTTT. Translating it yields CAWSSGNSPLHF.

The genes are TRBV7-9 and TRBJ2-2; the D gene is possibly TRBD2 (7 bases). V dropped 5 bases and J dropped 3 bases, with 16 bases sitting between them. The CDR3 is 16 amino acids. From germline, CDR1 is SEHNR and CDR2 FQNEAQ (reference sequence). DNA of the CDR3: TGTGCCAGCAGCGGCTCCGGGGGGCAATACACCGGGGAGCTGTTTTTT. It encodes CASSGSGGQYTGELFF.

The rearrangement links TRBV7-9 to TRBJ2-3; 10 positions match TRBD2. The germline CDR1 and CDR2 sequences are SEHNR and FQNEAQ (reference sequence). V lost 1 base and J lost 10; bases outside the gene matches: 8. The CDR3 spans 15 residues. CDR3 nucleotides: TGTGCCAGCAGCTTAGTAGCGGGGGGCCCCGAAGCGCAGTATTTT. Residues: CASSLVAGGPEAQYF. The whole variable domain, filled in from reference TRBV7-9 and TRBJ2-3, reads DTGVSQNPRHKITKRGQNVTFRCDPISEHNRLYWYRQTLGQGPEFLTYFQNEAQLEKSRLLSDRFSAERPKGSFSTLEIQRTEQGDSAMYLCASSLVAGGPEAQYFGPGTRLTVL.